The 14 T cell receptor beta chains presented below share a single source sample, sequenced in a study of T cell repertoires in ileal Crohn's disease. Only in-frame clones appear in the TCRdb table, and some are missing; sequencing was by immunoSEQ multiplex PCR. The table shows about 5,500 clones, with 80% occurring only once. Sequences were obtained from ileal tissue. These receptor sequences come from an adult with Crohn's disease.

The gene calls are TRBV30 and TRBJ1-1; 7 nucleotides line up with TRBD1. J was trimmed by 0 bases and V by 4 bases; bases with no gene match: 23. The CDR3 length is 20 residues. Germline V gene data show CDR1 as GTSNPN and CDR2 as SVGIG (reference sequence). The CDR3 nucleotides are TGTGCCTGGAAGGGGGCGTCGAACAGGATCTTGCCGGGGCTGAACACTGAAGCTTTCTTT. Protein sequence: CAWKGASNRILPGLNTEAFF.

The V and J genes are TRBV5-6 and TRBJ1-2, with 7 nucleotides matching TRBD1. Germline values: CDR1 SGHDT, CDR2 YYEEEE. The trim removed 0 bases at V and 8 bases at J, leaving 7 bases unmatched. The CDR3 has 14 residues. The CDR3 region has the DNA TGTGCCAGCAGCTTGGGGCAGGGGGTCGGGGGCTACACCTTC. This sequence encodes CASSLGQGVGGYTF.

The chain is built from TRBV5-1 and TRBJ1-2; D possibly corresponds to TRBD1 (5 bases). CDR3 length equals 14 residues. V lost 0 bases, J lost 8 bases, and 14 bases lay in between. Germline loops: CDR1 SGHRS, CDR2 YFSETQ. CDR3 region: CASSLAGANGGYTF. The CDR3 region has the DNA TGCGCCAGCAGCTTGGCTGGGGCCAACGGGGGCTACACCTTC.

This clone was seen just once. This chain links TRBV10-3 with TRBJ1-5; 10 nucleotides agree with TRBD1. This CDR3 contains 14 residues. CDR1 is ENHRY and CDR2 is SYGVKD in the germline V gene. The trim removed 6 bases at V and 9 bases at J, leaving 8 bases unmatched. CDR3 nucleotides: TGTGCCATCAGAGGGACAGGGGAGCGGCGGCCCCAGCATTTT. This codes for CAIRGTGERRPQHF.

V and J are TRBV4-1 and TRBJ1-2, with 7 bases identical to TRBD1. With V trimmed by 2 bases and J by 4 bases, 4 bases remained unmatched. Germline V CDR1 and CDR2: MGHRA, YSYEKL. There are 14 residues in the CDR3. This chain's CDR3 is CASSQIGQVYGYTF. In DNA, the CDR3 is TGCGCCAGCAGCCAAATCGGACAGGTCTATGGCTACACCTTC.

The chain carries TRBV2 and TRBJ2-7; a weak D match, TRBD1 (6 bases). CDR3 length: 16 amino acids. V shed 4 bases and J shed 4 bases, with 20 bases lying between them. Germline CDR1 SNHLY, CDR2 FYNNEI. The CDR3 protein is CASSVLHRDTSYEQYF. The CDR3 region has the DNA TGTGCCAGCAGTGTACTCCATCGGGACACCTCGTACGAGCAGTACTTC.

The genes are TRBV5-1 and TRBJ2-7, with TRBD2 matching over 7 bases. Germline CDR1 reads SGHRS; CDR2 reads YFSETQ. The CDR3 totals 17 residues. V was pared by 4 bases and J by 2 bases, with 15 bases of the junction left unmatched. CDR3 protein: CASSQTVRGGTPYEQYF. CDR3 DNA: TGCGCCAGCAGCCAGACCGTCCGGGGAGGGACGCCCTACGAGCAGTACTTC.

The chain recombines TRBV28 with TRBJ2-7; 9 bases are shared with TRBD1. This CDR3 has 17 residues. CDR1 is MDHEN, CDR2 SYDVKM, per germline. Losses at the gene ends were 2 bases for V and 7 bases for J; bases not matched to a gene: 15. In DNA form, the CDR3 reads TGTGCCAGCAGTTTAAGATTTATAAGGGGACAGGGTGGGGAGCAGTACTTC. Its translation is CASSLRFIRGQGGEQYF.

The chain carries TRBV7-2 and TRBJ2-3, with TRBD2 as a possible D gene (5 bases). The length of the CDR3 is 15 residues. The V gene's germline CDR1 is SGHTA and CDR2 FQGNSA. The V end lost 5 bases, the J end lost 2 bases, and 14 bases lay between the germline ends. CDR3 in DNA: TGTGCCAGCAGCCGCCTCGGAGGATACACAGATACGCAGTATTTT. Translated: CASSRLGGYTDTQYF. Using reference TRBV7-2 and TRBJ2-3 for the parts outside the CDR3, the full variable domain is GAGVSQSPSNKVTEKGKDVELRCDPISGHTALYWYRQSLGQGLEFLIYFQGNSAPDKSGLPSDRFSAERTGGSVSTLTIQRTQQEDSAVYLCASSRLGGYTDTQYFGPGTRLTVL.

In its sample, this clone ranks as hyperexpanded (1% or more). The chain employs TRBV4-3 and TRBJ2-7, with 13 bases identical to TRBD2. V lost 6 bases to trimming and J lost 2 bases; unmatched junction nucleotides: 7. The CDR3 consists of 16 residues. Looked up from germline, CDR1 is LGHNA and CDR2 is YSLEER. CDR3 region: CASSPGLAGETYEQYF. In DNA, the CDR3 is TGCGCCAGCAGTCCAGGACTAGCGGGAGAGACCTACGAGCAGTACTTC.

The CDR3 DNA follows: TGTGCCAGCAGGACAGGGGGCACAAACATTCAGTACTTC. The encoded protein is CASRTGGTNIQYF. The chain has TRBV2 and TRBJ2-4, with TRBD1 matching 10 bases. V was clipped by 6 bases and J by 6 bases; unmatched bases: 2. The CDR3 is made up of 13 amino acids. The germline V gene has CDR1 SNHLY and CDR2 FYNNEI.

This chain links TRBV15 with TRBJ1-2; D is possibly TRBD1 (6 bases). V lost 3 bases to trimming and J lost 0 bases, with 11 bases between them. The CDR3 runs 15 residues. Per germline, CDR1 LNHNV and CDR2 YYDKDF (reference sequence). This CDR3 is CATSSKTGANYGYTF. In DNA form, the CDR3 reads TGTGCCACCAGCAGTAAGACAGGAGCTAACTATGGCTACACCTTC.

The chain recombines TRBV5-4 with TRBJ1-6, with 8 bases aligning to TRBD1. With 4 bases clipped from V and 7 bases from J, the junction kept 7 bases outside the gene matches. This CDR3 is built from 15 residues. CDR1 is SGHNT and CDR2 is YYREEE in the germline V gene (reference sequence). In DNA, the CDR3 is TGTGCCAGCAGCACCTCCGGGACAGGAAATTCACCCCTCCACTTT. It yields the protein CASSTSGTGNSPLHF. The variable domain in full, completed from reference TRBV5-4 and TRBJ1-6, reads ETGVTQSPTHLIKTRGQQVTLRCSSQSGHNTVSWYQQALGQGPQFIFQYYREEENGRGNFPPRFSGLQFPNYSSELNVNALELDDSALYLCASSTSGTGNSPLHFGNGTRLTVT.

CDR3 coding DNA: TGTGCCAGCAGTCCACAGGGGGCGAATGAGCAGTTCTTC. It codes for CASSPQGANEQFF. The chain recombines TRBV5-8 with TRBJ2-1, with TRBD1 matching 9 bases. J lost 7 bases, V lost 5 bases, and 4 bases had no gene match. The CDR3 length is 13 residues. Germline-derived CDR1 and CDR2 are SGHTS and YDEGEE. The whole variable domain, remainder taken from reference TRBV5-8 and TRBJ2-1, is EAGVTQSPTHLIKTRGQQATLRCSPISGHTSVYWYQQALGLGLQFLLWYDEGEERNRGNFPPRFSGRQFPNYSSELNVNALELEDSALYLCASSPQGANEQFFGPGTRLTVL.